This is a list of T cell receptor beta chains from one sample in a study of T cell changes during pregnancy in multiple sclerosis. The table came from immunoSEQ multiplex PCR; TCRdb's copy has only in-frame clones and leaves some out. The table has more than 25,000 clones, around 92% seen once. This specimen consisted of CD8+ T cells from peripheral blood mononuclear cells, obtained in the second trimester of pregnancy. The receptor set was obtained from a female donor in good health, enrolled as a control in a pregnancy study. CDR3s include the opening cysteine and the closing phenylalanine or tryptophan. D genes are given only for firm matches. A row's size may be missing; if present it is once, few, many or a size class.

len	v_gene	j_gene	abundance	d_gene	CDR3aa	CDR3nt
14	TRBV16	TRBJ1-5	.	TRBD1	CASSRGQSNQPQHF	TGTGCCAGCAGCCGGGGACAGAGCAATCAGCCCCAGCATTTT
14	TRBV27	TRBJ1-5	.	.	CATWEAAGNQPQHF	TGTGCCACCTGGGAGGCGGCGGGCAATCAGCCCCAGCATTTT
13	TRBV7-3	TRBJ2-1	.	.	CASSMGGANEQFF	TGTGCCAGCAGTATGGGGGGGGCCAATGAGCAGTTCTTC
17	TRBV7-9	TRBJ1-5	.	.	CASSLVAGSVGDQPQHF	TGTGCCAGCAGCTTAGTGGCGGGGTCCGTTGGGGATCAGCCCCAGCATTTT
15	TRBV7-6	TRBJ1-4	.	.	CASSPEVGANEKLFF	TGTGCCAGCAGCCCTGAGGTCGGAGCTAATGAAAAACTGTTTTTT
16	TRBV9	TRBJ1-2	.	TRBD1	CASSGTGTGGSGGYTF	TGTGCCAGCAGCGGAACCGGGACAGGGGGATCGGGAGGCTACACCTTC
15	TRBV9	TRBJ2-2	medium-sized	.	CASSLSNSNTGELFF	TGTGCCAGCAGCCTCTCGAACTCGAACACCGGGGAGCTGTTTTTT
16	TRBV7-8	TRBJ2-7	.	.	CASSLGGRHISYEQYF	TGTGCCAGCAGCTTAGGGGGCAGGCATATTTCCTACGAGCAGTACTTC
15	TRBV29-1	TRBJ1-1	.	.	CSALKTGGIDTEAFF	TGCAGCGCCCTCAAAACCGGGGGTATCGACACTGAAGCTTTCTTT
16	TRBV4-2	TRBJ1-1	.	TRBD1	CASSTPGDRGNTEAFF	TGTGCCAGCAGTACCCCGGGGGACAGGGGAAACACTGAAGCTTTCTTT
14	TRBV6-6	TRBJ1-2	.	.	CASSYAGEQREDTF	TGTGCCAGCAGTTACGCCGGGGAACAACGGGAGGACACCTTC
15	TRBV5-1	TRBJ1-2	.	.	CASSPRLGLAHGYTF	TGCGCCAGCAGCCCCCGACTAGGACTGGCGCATGGCTACACCTTC
18	TRBV7-3	TRBJ2-5	.	TRBD2	CASSFGTSRLDEKETQYF	TGTGCCAGCAGCTTTGGGACTAGCCGGTTAGATGAAAAAGAGACCCAGTACTTC
16	TRBV29-1	TRBJ1-1	few	TRBD1	CSALWGQVVKSTEAFF	TGCAGCGCCCTTTGGGGACAGGTCGTAAAGTCGACTGAAGCTTTCTTT
14	TRBV18	TRBJ1-1	.	.	CASSPGGGNTEAFF	TGTGCCAGCTCACCAGGGGGAGGGAACACTGAAGCTTTCTTT
14	TRBV10-1	TRBJ1-1	.	.	CASRVQTVNTEAFF	TGCGCCAGCAGAGTACAGACAGTGAACACTGAAGCTTTCTTT
15	TRBV5-1	TRBJ2-7	.	TRBD2	CASSFGLAGAYEQYF	TGCGCCAGCAGCTTCGGGCTAGCGGGGGCCTACGAGCAGTACTTC
15	TRBV5-6	TRBJ2-2	once	.	CASSLGTANTGELFF	TGTGCCAGCAGCTTGGGGACAGCGAACACCGGGGAGCTGTTTTTT
16	TRBV30	TRBJ1-1	few	.	CAWRVRASGRNTEAFF	TGTGCCTGGAGAGTACGGGCCTCCGGGAGGAACACTGAAGCTTTCTTT
16	TRBV9	TRBJ2-2	.	TRBD2	CASSVSGTSRAGELFF	TGTGCCAGCAGCGTTTCAGGGACTAGCAGAGCCGGGGAGCTGTTTTTT
15	TRBV18	TRBJ2-7	few	TRBD1	CASSPDRGQVYEQYF	TGTGCCAGCTCACCGGACAGGGGGCAGGTCTACGAGCAGTACTTC
15	TRBV18	TRBJ2-3	.	TRBD1	CASSPRQGLTDTQYF	TGTGCCAGCTCACCCCGACAGGGGCTCACAGATACGCAGTATTTT
13	TRBV30	TRBJ2-1	once	.	CAWSVSVPGEQFF	TGTGCCTGGAGTGTATCCGTCCCCGGTGAGCAGTTCTTC
14	TRBV19	TRBJ2-1	.	.	CASTPGNLYNEQFF	TGTGCCAGTACACCCGGGAACCTCTACAATGAGCAGTTCTTC
17	TRBV4-3	TRBJ2-5	.	TRBD2	CASSQELAGAKGETQYF	TGCGCCAGCAGCCAAGAACTAGCGGGGGCCAAGGGAGAGACCCAGTACTTC
11	TRBV27	TRBJ2-3	.	.	CASSRGDTQYF	TGTGCCAGTAGTAGAGGGGATACGCAGTATTTT
19	TRBV19	TRBJ1-1	.	TRBD1	CASSIVSPAPNRGRTEAFF	TGTGCCAGTAGTATAGTCTCTCCAGCCCCTAACAGGGGGCGGACTGAAGCTTTCTTT
16	TRBV5-5	TRBJ1-5	.	.	CASSLGHQITNQPQHF	TGTGCCAGCAGCTTAGGACACCAGATCACTAATCAGCCCCAGCATTTT
16	TRBV9	TRBJ2-3	once	TRBD2	CASSGGVGLSTDTQYF	TGTGCCAGCAGCGGGGGGGTGGGACTAAGCACAGATACGCAGTATTTT
18	TRBV27	TRBJ1-6	.	.	CASSSRTGEASYNSPLHF	TGTGCCAGCAGTTCCCGGACGGGAGAAGCCTCGTATAATTCACCCCTCCACTTT
14	TRBV7-3	TRBJ2-1	.	.	CASSLSGSYNEQFF	TGTGCCAGCAGCCTAAGCGGTTCCTACAATGAGCAGTTCTTC
13	TRBV30	TRBJ2-7	.	TRBD2	CAWSTGGYYEQYF	TGTGCCTGGAGTACGGGAGGGTACTACGAGCAGTACTTC
14	TRBV29-1	TRBJ2-5	.	TRBD1	CSVVWTGGEETQYF	TGCAGCGTGGTTTGGACAGGGGGCGAGGAGACCCAGTACTTC